These 10 T cell receptor beta chains share one sample of origin, sequenced in a study of cytomegalovirus exposure and HLA in healthy donors. 13 Jbeta primers and 60 Vbeta primers were used for the PCR. The repertoire was sequenced with immunoSEQ multiplex PCR; TCRdb's copy has only in-frame clones and lacks some. The sample holds some 120,000 clones, under 85% seen once. The sequenced material came from PBMCs. The receptors here all came from a man aged 30-40 years in good health and CMV-seropositive.

This chain connects TRBV18 to TRBJ2-7, with D possibly being TRBD2 (5 bases). Per germline, CDR1 KGHSH and CDR2 LQKENI. V lost 3 bases to trimming and J lost 5 bases, with 11 bases between them. The CDR3 length is 13 residues. CDR3 protein: CASSPPGSNEQYF. For the CDR3, the DNA is TGTGCCAGCTCACCCCCGGGAAGCAACGAGCAGTACTTC. The full variable domain, its missing parts supplied by reference TRBV18 and TRBJ2-7, is NAGVMQNPRHLVRRRGQEARLRCSPMKGHSHVYWYRQLPEEGLKFMVYLQKENIIDESGMPKERFSAEFPKEGPSILRIQQVVRGDSAAYFCASSPPGSNEQYFGPGTRLTVT.

Only a few counts were recorded for this clone. V gene TRBV4-1 combines with J gene TRBJ1-1, with TRBD1 matching 7 bases. Germline CDR1 reads MGHRA; CDR2 reads YSYEKL. V shed 5 bases and J 0 bases; nucleotides not matched to a gene: 6. The CDR3 extends over 15 amino acids. In DNA, the CDR3 is TGCGCCAGCAGCTCGGGACAGCTAATGAACACTGAAGCTTTCTTT. Encoded protein: CASSSGQLMNTEAFF.

The rearrangement uses TRBV5-1 and TRBJ2-4, with 13 bases that match TRBD2. With 4 bases clipped from V and 6 bases from J, the junction kept 7 bases outside the gene matches. The germline V gene has CDR1 SGHRS and CDR2 YFSETQ. This CDR3 has 16 residues. In nucleotides, the CDR3 is TGCGCCAGCAGCCGGCAACTAGCGGGGGGGCGAAACATTCAGTACTTC. Translated: CASSRQLAGGRNIQYF. Complete variable domain (other parts from reference TRBV5-1 and TRBJ2-4): KAGVTQTPRYLIKTRGQQVTLSCSPISGHRSVSWYQQTPGQGLQFLFEYFSETQRNKGNFPGRFSGRQFSNSRSEMNVSTLELGDSALYLCASSRQLAGGRNIQYFGAGTRLSVL.

This CDR3 is CASSVGQASNIQYF. As DNA, the CDR3 is TGTGCCAGCAGCGTAGGACAGGCGTCCAACATTCAGTACTTC. The chain carries TRBV5-5 and TRBJ2-4, with 7 bases identical to TRBD1. The CDR3 is made up of 14 amino acids. V lost 4 bases to trimming and J lost 7 bases; unmatched junction nucleotides: 8. Germline V gene lookup returns CDR1 SGHKS and CDR2 YYEKEE (reference sequence).

This clone turned up a few times. The J gene is TRBJ1-1, the V gene TRBV10-3, with TRBD1 identical over 9 bases. Germline V gene data show CDR1 as ENHRY and CDR2 as SYGVKD. The CDR3 runs 14 residues. Trimming took 6 bases from V and 4 from J; bases not matched to a gene: 6. In DNA, the CDR3 is TGTGCCATCAGGAGGACAGGGGAAACCACTGAAGCTTTCTTT. Its protein product is CAIRRTGETTEAFF.

The rearrangement uses TRBV29-1 and TRBJ1-2; the D gene is possibly TRBD1 (5 bases). This CDR3 has 15 residues. Germline CDR1 reads SQVTM; CDR2 reads ANQGSEA. V shed 5 bases and J shed 4 bases, with 20 bases lying between them. CDR3 sequence (DNA): TGCAGCGTTTCACCCGACTTGGGGCTGAGCTATGGCTACACCTTC. Translated: CSVSPDLGLSYGYTF.

The rearrangement links TRBV28 to TRBJ2-6; D possibly corresponds to TRBD1 (5 bases). The V gene lost 8 bases and the J gene lost 4 bases, with 6 bases spanning the gap. CDR1 is MDHEN and CDR2 is SYDVKM in the germline V gene. This CDR3 contains 12 residues. The CDR3 region has the DNA TGTGCCAGCTACAGGGGGGCCAACGTCCTGACTTTC. Its translation: CASYRGANVLTF.

This chain joins TRBV29-1 and TRBJ1-1; 7 bases agree with TRBD1. With 1 base clipped from V and 1 base from J, the junction kept 6 bases outside the gene matches. From germline, CDR1 is SQVTM and CDR2 ANQGSEA. This CDR3 is built from 15 residues. For the CDR3, the DNA is TGCAGCGTTGAAGGGGTGGACAGGACGAACACTGAAGCTTTCTTT. Amino acids: CSVEGVDRTNTEAFF.

V and J are TRBV6-5 and TRBJ1-1, with TRBD1 matching 10 bases. Germline V gene data show CDR1 as MNHEY and CDR2 as SVGAGI. The CDR3 sequence is 12 residues long. Trimming removed 5 bases from V and 11 bases from J; junction bases left unmatched: 5. CDR3 residues: CASSDRGLRAFF. The CDR3 region has the DNA TGTGCCAGCAGTGACAGGGGGCTAAGGGCTTTCTTT.

The rearrangement joins TRBV11-3 to TRBJ2-5; D uncertain. The CDR3 consists of 12 residues. From germline, CDR1 is SGHNT and CDR2 YENEEA. V lost 2 bases to trimming and J lost 5 bases, with 6 bases between them. The CDR3 protein is CASSLSHETQYF. CDR3 in DNA: TGTGCCAGCAGCTTAAGCCATGAGACCCAGTACTTC.